Following are 17 T cell receptor beta chains from one sample sequenced in a study of tissue T cells after allogeneic stem cell transplantation. TCRdb's copy holds only in-frame clones and misses some; the assay was immunoSEQ multiplex PCR. This table holds thousands of clones, about 62% found once. Specimen: gut tissue. The receptors here all came from a female BALB/c mouse in good health. This strain has MHC haplotype H2-d.

With respect to this clone: Gene names are the mouse ones. The sequenced fragment ends 1 residue before the CDR3 boundary, so the rest is inferred from the germline J gene. The chain joins TRBV13-2 to TRBJ1-3; 9 nucleotides match TRBD1. The CDR3 contains 14 residues. Trimming removed 5 bases from V and 3 bases from J; junction bases left unmatched: 3. Germline loops: CDR1 NNHNN, CDR2 SYGAGS (reference sequence). The CDR3 is CASGNRGHGNTLYF. The covered CDR3 bases are TGTGCCAGCGGAAACAGGGGGCATGGAAATACGCTCTAT.

This clone was counted between two and nine times. Genes and germline are mouse. CDR3 DNA, as far as it was read: TGTGCCAGCAGCCAAGATCAGCAGTTGGCCGACTACACC. Protein: CASSQDQQLADYT. The complete CDR3 protein is CASSQDQQLADYTF. The rearrangement joins TRBV2 to TRBJ1-2; D is uncertain. The read is 1 residue too short to cover the CDR3 end, so that end is filled in from the germline J gene. The CDR3 contains 14 residues. V lost 0 bases to trimming and J lost 6 bases, with 11 bases between them. From germline, CDR1 is LGHNA and CDR2 YSYQKL.

About this clone: Genes and germline come from the mouse. The chain's CDR3 is CGASWGTGQLYF. The part of the CDR3 DNA that was read is TGTGGTGCTAGCTGGGGCACCGGGCAGCTCTAC. This chain links TRBV20 with TRBJ2-2, with D perhaps matching TRBD2 (6 bases). The missing CDR3 end, 1 residue past where the read stops, is filled in from the germline J gene. The CDR3 has 12 amino acids. Per germline, CDR1 GFQATS and CDR2 STVNSAI. The V and J ends lost 3 bases and 4 bases respectively, with 6 bases between them.

On this clone: Mouse gene names and germline throughout. The CDR3 is cut off 1 residue early in the read; its end comes from the germline J gene. The chain uses TRBV5 and TRBJ2-4; possibly TRBD1 or TRBD2 for D (5 bases each). The CDR3 spans 14 residues. Germline CDR1 reads LGHNA; CDR2 reads YNLKQL (reference sequence). Trimming cost V 0 bases and J 2 bases, with 6 bases left between them. CDR3 amino acids: CASSQEGTQNTLYF. The CDR3 DNA, read in part, is TGTGCCAGCAGCCAAGAGGGGACTCAAAACACCTTGTAC.

Concerning this clone itself: All gene names here are mouse names. The missing CDR3 end, 1 residue past where the read stops, is filled in from the germline J gene. The genes are TRBV3 and TRBJ2-5, with D maybe TRBD1 (5 bases). With 4 bases removed from V and 2 bases from J, the gap between germline ends came to 7 bases. This CDR3 has 13 residues. Per germline, CDR1 SNHLY and CDR2 FYNGKV (reference sequence). The CDR3 here is CASSYRIQDTQYF. The part of the CDR3 DNA that was read is TGTGCCAGCAGCTACAGGATCCAAGACACCCAGTAC.

Worth noting for this clone: Mouse names are used for the genes. The CDR3 end falls 1 residue outside the read, so it is completed with the germline J gene. The chain is built from TRBV13-2 and TRBJ2-5, with TRBD2 as a possible D gene (5 bases). The V gene's germline CDR1 is NNHNN and CDR2 SYGAGS (reference sequence). V was pared by 1 base and J by 0 bases, with 9 bases between. The CDR3 runs to 15 residues. CDR3 loop: CASGDLGVNQDTQYF. CDR3 bases read: TGTGCCAGCGGTGATCTGGGAGTTAACCAAGACACCCAGTAC.

This clone showed up just a few times. Genes and germline are mouse. The read ends 1 residue shy of where the CDR3 ends; the end is completed using the germline J gene. This chain uses TRBV13-2 with TRBJ1-5; TRBD1 matches 8 bases. The ends lost 5 bases at V and 6 bases at J; junction bases unmatched: 4. Germline values: CDR1 NNHNN, CDR2 SYGAGS (reference sequence). The CDR3 is made up of 13 amino acids. The DNA read from the CDR3 is TGTGCCAGCGGGACAGGGGAGGTCCAGGCTCCGCTT. Translating gives CASGTGEVQAPL. The complete CDR3 sequence is CASGTGEVQAPLF.

A remark on this clone: Genes and germline are mouse. The read comes to an end 1 residue before the CDR3 does, leaving the germline J gene to fill in the end. This rearrangement joins TRBV13-2 to TRBJ1-3, with a tentative D call TRBD1 (6 bases). V shed 2 bases and J shed 0 bases, with 9 bases lying between them. CDR1 and CDR2 from the germline V gene are NNHNN and SYGAGS (reference sequence). The CDR3 is 15 amino acids. Incomplete CDR3 DNA: TGTGCCAGCGGTGACGACAGGAATTCTGGAAATACGCTCTAT. Its translation is CASGDDRNSGNTLY. The whole CDR3 is CASGDDRNSGNTLYF.

This clone was seen only a few times. Gene names denote mouse genes. The CDR3 DNA, read in part, is TGTGCTAGCAGTTTATCGCCAGTTTCCAACGAAAGATTATTT. Translated: CASSLSPVSNERLF. The entire CDR3 reads CASSLSPVSNERLFF. This chain joins TRBV29 and TRBJ1-4; D ambiguous. The read comes to an end 1 residue before the CDR3 does, leaving the germline J gene to fill in the end. Trimming stripped 0 bases from V and 0 bases from J, with 5 bases between. CDR1 and CDR2 from the germline V gene are MSHET and SYDVDS. The CDR3 totals 15 residues. Full variable domain (outside the CDR3, taken from reference TRBV29 and TRBJ1-4): DMKVTQMPRYLIKRMGENVLLECGQDMSHETMYWYRQDPGLGLQLIYISYDVDSNSEGDIPKGYRVSRKKREHFSLILDSAKTNQTSVYFCASSLSPVSNERLFFGHGTKLSVL.

Of note for this clone: Genes and germline are mouse. The CDR3 loop reads CAWSWASNERLFF. The DNA read from the CDR3 is TGTGCCTGGAGTTGGGCAAGCAACGAAAGATTATTT. The rearrangement links TRBV31 to TRBJ1-4; D remains ambiguous. From the germline J gene comes the end of the CDR3, since the read stops 1 residue before it. CDR3 length equals 13 residues. The germline V and J ends were trimmed by 2 bases and 4 bases, with 8 bases remaining between them. Germline V CDR1 and CDR2: GKSSPN, SITVG.

This clone was recorded a few times. Mouse names are used for the genes. The read terminates 1 residue ahead of where the CDR3 ends, so the germline J gene completes it. The gene calls are TRBV19 and TRBJ1-4, with D perhaps matching TRBD1 (5 bases). In germline, CDR1 is FNHDT, CDR2 SITEND (reference sequence). The germline V and J ends were trimmed by 6 bases and 0 bases, with 9 bases remaining between them. The CDR3 is 14 amino acids. The DNA read from the CDR3 is TGTGCCAGCACCCGACAGATTTCCAACGAAAGATTATTT. Protein product: CASTRQISNERLF. The entire CDR3 reads CASTRQISNERLFF. The full variable domain, with the rest looked up from reference TRBV19 and TRBJ1-4, is GGIITQTPKFLIGQEGQKLTLKCQQNFNHDTMYWYRQDSGKGLRLIYYSITENDLQKGDLSEGYDASREKKSSFSLTVTSAQKNEMAVFLCASTRQISNERLFFGHGTKLSVL.

Concerning this clone: Gene names are the mouse ones. CDR3 sequence: CASSVPANTEVFF. The covered CDR3 bases are TGTGCCAGCAGTGTCCCCGCAAACACAGAAGTCTTC. The V call is TRBV13-1, the J call TRBJ1-1; D not resolved. The DNA ends 1 residue before the CDR3 does, and the rest of the CDR3 is filled in from the germline J gene. Germline V gives CDR1 NSHNY, CDR2 SYGAGN. The CDR3 loop spans 13 amino acids. V gave up 3 bases and J gave up 0 bases, with 6 bases separating them.

For this clone: Gene and germline names: mouse. From the germline J gene comes the end of the CDR3, since the read stops 1 residue before it. The chain links TRBV17 to TRBJ2-2; 7 bases match TRBD2. CDR1 and CDR2 from the germline V gene are MNHDT and YYDKIL. This CDR3 has 14 amino acids. The J segment lost 6 bases and the V segment lost 0 bases, leaving 1 base of the junction unmatched. The part of the CDR3 DNA that was read is TGTGCTAGCAGTAGAGATCTGGGGGCCGGGCAGCTCTAC. This encodes CASSRDLGAGQLY. The full-length CDR3 reads as CASSRDLGAGQLYF.

Regarding this clone: The genes and germline here are from mouse. The read gets to within 1 residue of the CDR3 end, and the germline J gene fills in the rest. This chain links TRBV31 with TRBJ1-1; D may be TRBD1 (6 bases). The germline V gene encodes CDR1 GKSSPN and CDR2 SITVG. The V end lost 1 base, the J end lost 0 bases, and 12 bases lay between the germline ends. The CDR3 loop spans 15 amino acids. CDR3 DNA (partial): TGTGCCTGGAGTCCAATGGGACACGCAAACACAGAAGTCTTC. It yields the protein CAWSPMGHANTEVF. Given in full, the CDR3 is CAWSPMGHANTEVFF.

Note on this clone: Gene names follow the mouse nomenclature. CDR3 DNA (partial): TGTGCCAGCAGGGGGATTTCTGGAAATACGCTCTAT. As protein: CASRGISGNTLY. The whole CDR3 sequence is CASRGISGNTLYF. The V and J genes are TRBV13-3 and TRBJ1-3; unclear D gene. Sequencing ends 1 residue short of the CDR3 end; the germline J gene provides the rest. The CDR3 is 13 amino acids. CDR1 and CDR2 from the germline V gene are NNHDY and SYVADS. V gave up 5 bases and J gave up 0 bases, with 6 bases separating them.

Worth noting for this clone: Germline and genes: mouse. The CDR3 goes on 1 residue after the read ends, and that part is filled in from the germline J gene. This rearrangement joins TRBV4 to TRBJ2-1; 7 bases line up with TRBD2. V lost 6 bases and J lost 1; bases outside the gene matches: 3. The CDR3 is 14 amino acids. CDR1 is LGHDT and CDR2 is YNNKQL in the germline V gene (reference sequence). CDR3 residues: CASSPLGNYAEQFF. The part of the CDR3 DNA that was read is TGTGCCAGCAGTCCACTGGGGAACTATGCTGAGCAGTTC.

About this clone itself: The listed genes are named as in mouse. From the germline J gene comes the end of the CDR3, since the read stops 1 residue before it. The chain uses TRBV13-1 and TRBJ1-1; 7 positions match TRBD1. The germline CDR1 and CDR2 sequences are NSHNY and SYGAGN. Germline trimming cut 2 bases from V and 0 bases from J; bases unmatched to any gene: 1. This CDR3 contains 14 residues. This CDR3 reads CASSEGTANTEVFF. The DNA read from the CDR3 is TGTGCCAGCAGTGAAGGGACAGCAAACACAGAAGTCTTC.